This TCR beta chain was profiled in a study of control samples from healthy donors and cancer patients. Here immunoSEQ multiplex PCR was the method, and the copy in TCRdb shows in-frame clones only, minus some. The table has over 80,000 clones, 90% to 95% seen once. Germline V CDR1 and CDR2: MGHDK, SYGVNS. The V end lost 6 bases, the J end lost 8 bases, and 22 bases lay between the germline ends. The CDR3 is made up of 15 amino acids. J is TRBJ1-2 and V is TRBV25-1; D possibly corresponds to TRBD1 (6 bases). The sequence derives from a man aged 30-40 years in good health. Sequences were obtained from blood. The CDR3 is CASRLSRGGTGGYTF. The CDR3, as DNA: TGTGCCAGCAGACTATCCAGGGGCGGAACGGGCGGCTACACCTTC.